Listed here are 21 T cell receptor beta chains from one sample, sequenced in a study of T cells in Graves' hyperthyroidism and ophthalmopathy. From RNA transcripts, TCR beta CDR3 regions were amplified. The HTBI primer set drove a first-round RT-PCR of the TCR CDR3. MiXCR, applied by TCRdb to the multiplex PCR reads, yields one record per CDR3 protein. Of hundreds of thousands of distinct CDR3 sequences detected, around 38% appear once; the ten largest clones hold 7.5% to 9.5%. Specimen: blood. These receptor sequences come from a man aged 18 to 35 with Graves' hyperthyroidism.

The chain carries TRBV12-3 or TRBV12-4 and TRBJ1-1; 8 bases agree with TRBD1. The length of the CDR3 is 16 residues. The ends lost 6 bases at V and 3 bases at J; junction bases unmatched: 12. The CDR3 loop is CASRPGQGGWDTEAFF. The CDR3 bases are TGTGCCAGCAGACCCGGACAGGGTGGTTGGGACACTGAAGCTTTCTTT.

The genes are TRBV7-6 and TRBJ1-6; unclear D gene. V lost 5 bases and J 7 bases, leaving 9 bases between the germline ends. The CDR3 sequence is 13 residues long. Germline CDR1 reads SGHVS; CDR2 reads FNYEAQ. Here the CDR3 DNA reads TGTGCCAGCAGCCAAAAAGGAAATTCACCCCTCCACTTT. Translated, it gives CASSQKGNSPLHF.

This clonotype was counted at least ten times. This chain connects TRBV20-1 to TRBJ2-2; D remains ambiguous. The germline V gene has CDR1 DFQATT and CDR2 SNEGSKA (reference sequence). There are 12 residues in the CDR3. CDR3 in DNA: TGCAGCGTTGCCTCGAACACCGGGGAGCTGTTTTTT. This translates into CSVASNTGELFF.

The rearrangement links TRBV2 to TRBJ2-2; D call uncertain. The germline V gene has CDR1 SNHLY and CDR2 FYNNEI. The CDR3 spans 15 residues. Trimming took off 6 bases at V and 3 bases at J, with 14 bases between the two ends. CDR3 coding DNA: TGTGCCAGCAGCCAAAGCGCTGATTACACCGGGGAGCTGTTTTTT. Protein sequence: CASSQSADYTGELFF.

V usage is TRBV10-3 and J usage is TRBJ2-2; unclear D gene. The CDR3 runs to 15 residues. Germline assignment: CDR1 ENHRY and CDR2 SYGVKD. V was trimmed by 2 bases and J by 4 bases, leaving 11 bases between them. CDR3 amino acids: CAISEDIDITGELFF. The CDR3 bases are TGTGCCATCAGTGAGGACATTGATATCACCGGGGAGCTGTTTTTT.

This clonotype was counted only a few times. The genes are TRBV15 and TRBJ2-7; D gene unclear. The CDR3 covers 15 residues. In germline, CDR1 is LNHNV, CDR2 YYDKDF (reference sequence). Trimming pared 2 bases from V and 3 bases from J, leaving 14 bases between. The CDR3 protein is CATSRKPYSDYEQYF. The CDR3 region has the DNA TGTGCCACCAGCAGAAAACCCTATTCCGACTACGAGCAGTACTTC.

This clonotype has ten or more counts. The CDR3 DNA reads TGCAGTGCTACCCCGGGGGCGCGGAGCACTGAAGCTTTCTTT. This translates into CSATPGARSTEAFF. V is TRBV20-1 and J is TRBJ1-1; possible D gene TRBD1, 6 bases. Germline V gives CDR1 DFQATT, CDR2 SNEGSKA (reference sequence). Trimming shortened V by 4 bases and J by 4 bases, and 16 bases separated the two germline ends. The CDR3 runs 14 residues.

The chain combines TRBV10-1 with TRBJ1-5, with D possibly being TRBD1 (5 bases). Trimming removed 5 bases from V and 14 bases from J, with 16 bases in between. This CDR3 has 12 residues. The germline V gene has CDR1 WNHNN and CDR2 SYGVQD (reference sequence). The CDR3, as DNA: TGCGCCAGCAGTACGGGACCCCAGAACGAGCATTTT. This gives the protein CASSTGPQNEHF.

The CDR3 nucleotides are TGTGCCAGCAGCTTAGCCCAGGGGTTTGGCTACACCATATATTTT. This sequence encodes CASSLAQGFGYTIYF. The chain couples TRBV7-2 to TRBJ1-3; possibly TRBD1 for D (6 bases). V gave up 0 bases and J gave up 8 bases, with 14 bases separating them. The CDR3 extends over 15 amino acids. Germline CDR1 SGHTA, CDR2 FQGNSA.

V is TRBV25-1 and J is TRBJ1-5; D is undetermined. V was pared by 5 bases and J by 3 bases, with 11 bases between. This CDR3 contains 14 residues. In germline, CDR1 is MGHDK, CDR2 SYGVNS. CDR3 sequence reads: CASSLSQYNQPQHF. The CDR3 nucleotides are TGTGCCAGCAGTTTAAGTCAGTACAATCAGCCCCAGCATTTT.

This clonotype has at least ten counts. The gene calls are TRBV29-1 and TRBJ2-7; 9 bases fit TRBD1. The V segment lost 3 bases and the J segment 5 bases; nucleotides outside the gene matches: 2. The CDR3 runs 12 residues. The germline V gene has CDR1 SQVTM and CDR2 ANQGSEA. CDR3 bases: TGCAGCGTTGAGGGACAGGGAAACGAGCAGTACTTC. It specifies CSVEGQGNEQYF.

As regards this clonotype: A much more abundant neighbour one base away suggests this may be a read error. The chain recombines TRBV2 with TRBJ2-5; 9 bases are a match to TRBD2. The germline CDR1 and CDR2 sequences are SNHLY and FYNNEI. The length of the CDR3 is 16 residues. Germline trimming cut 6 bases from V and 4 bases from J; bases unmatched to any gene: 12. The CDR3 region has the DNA TGTGCCAGCAGCTTAGGAGGAGCGGGAGGCGGAGAGACCCAGTACTTC. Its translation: CASSLGGAGGGETQYF.

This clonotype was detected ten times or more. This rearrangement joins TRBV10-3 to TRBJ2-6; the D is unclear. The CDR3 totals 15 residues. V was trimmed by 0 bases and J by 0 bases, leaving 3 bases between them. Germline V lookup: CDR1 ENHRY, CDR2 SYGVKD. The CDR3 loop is CAISESTSGANVLTF. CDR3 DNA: TGTGCCATCAGTGAGTCTACCTCTGGGGCCAACGTCCTGACTTTC.

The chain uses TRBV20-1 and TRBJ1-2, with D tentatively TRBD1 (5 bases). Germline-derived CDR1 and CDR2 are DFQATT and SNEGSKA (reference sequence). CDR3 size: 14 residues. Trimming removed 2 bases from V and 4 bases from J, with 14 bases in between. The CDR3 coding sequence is TGCAGTGCTAGAACCGGGGCCGTCGTCTATGGCTACACCTTC. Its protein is CSARTGAVVYGYTF.

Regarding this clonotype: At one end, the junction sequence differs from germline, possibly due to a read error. This CDR3 reads CASSRVIRGDTEAFF. The CDR3 nucleotides are TGCGCCAGCAGTCGTGTAATACGGGGGGACACTGAAGCTTTCTTT. The genes are TRBV7-9 and TRBJ1-1; possibly TRBD1 for D (5 bases). Germline lookup yields CDR1 SEHNR and CDR2 FQNEAQ (reference sequence). This CDR3 is built from 15 residues.

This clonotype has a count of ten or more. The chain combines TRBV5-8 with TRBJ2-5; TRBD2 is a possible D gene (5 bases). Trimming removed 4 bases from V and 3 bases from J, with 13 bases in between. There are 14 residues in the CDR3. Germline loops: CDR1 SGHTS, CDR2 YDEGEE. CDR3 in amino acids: CASSLLRGEETQYF. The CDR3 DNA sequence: TGTGCCAGCAGCCTCCTCCGGGGAGAAGAGACCCAGTACTTC.

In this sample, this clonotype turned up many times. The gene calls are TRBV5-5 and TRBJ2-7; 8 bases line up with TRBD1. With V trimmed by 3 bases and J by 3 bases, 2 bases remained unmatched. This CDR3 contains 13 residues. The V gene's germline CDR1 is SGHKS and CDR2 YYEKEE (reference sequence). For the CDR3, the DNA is TGTGCCAGCAGCTGGGGGACAGGCTACGAGCAGTACTTC. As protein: CASSWGTGYEQYF.

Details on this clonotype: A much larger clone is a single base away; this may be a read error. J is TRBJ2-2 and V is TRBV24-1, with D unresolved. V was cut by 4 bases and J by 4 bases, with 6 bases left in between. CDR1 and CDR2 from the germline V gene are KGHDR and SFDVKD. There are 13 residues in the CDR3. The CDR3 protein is CATSDGSTGELFF. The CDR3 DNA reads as TGTGCCACCAGTGACGGCAGCACCGGGGAGCTGTTTTTT.

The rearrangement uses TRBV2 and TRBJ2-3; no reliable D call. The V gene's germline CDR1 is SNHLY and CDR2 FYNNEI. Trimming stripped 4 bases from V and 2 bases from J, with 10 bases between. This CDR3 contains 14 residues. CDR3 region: CASSAEQLTDTQYF. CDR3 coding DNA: TGTGCCAGCAGTGCGGAGCAGCTCACAGATACGCAGTATTTT.

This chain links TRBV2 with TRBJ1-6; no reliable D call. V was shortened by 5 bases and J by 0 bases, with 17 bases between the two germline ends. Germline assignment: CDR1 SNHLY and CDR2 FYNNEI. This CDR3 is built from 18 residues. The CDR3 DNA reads TGTGCCAGCAGTTCCGCTAACGACGGGAGCTCCTATAATTCACCCCTCCACTTT. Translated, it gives CASSSANDGSSYNSPLHF.

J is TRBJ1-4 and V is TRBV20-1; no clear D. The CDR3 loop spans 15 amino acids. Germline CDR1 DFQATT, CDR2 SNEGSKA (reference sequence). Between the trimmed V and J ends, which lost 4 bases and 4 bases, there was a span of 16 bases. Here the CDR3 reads CSAMLSAGFNEKLFF. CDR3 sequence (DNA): TGCAGTGCTATGCTATCTGCTGGGTTTAATGAAAAACTGTTTTTT.